A selection of T cell receptor beta chains follows, all from one sample in a study of T cells in pancreatic ductal adenocarcinoma. Profiling relied on immunoSEQ multiplex PCR, and the TCRdb table lists in-frame clones only, not all of them. The repertoire has 85,000 to 120,000 clones, roughly 96% of them found once; the top ten carry 3.1%. The specimen was PBMCs. The receptors come from a human donor with pancreatic ductal adenocarcinoma. Each CDR3 is given with its conserved first and last residue. The D gene is left open where the match is weak. Not all rows give a size; the values are once, few, many and, for expanded clones, a class.

TRBD1,TRBV29-1,TRBJ2-7,few,CSVDRLGQGNNEQYF,TGCAGCGTTGATCGGCTAGGACAGGGGAATAACGAGCAGTACTTC
-,TRBV28,TRBJ1-4,-,CASSRDSGEKLFF,TGTGCCAGCAGTCGGGACTCCGGCGAGAAACTGTTTTTT
-,TRBV29-1,TRBJ2-1,-,CSVEKPAIPYNEQFF,TGCAGCGTTGAAAAACCTGCGATTCCGTACAATGAGCAGTTCTTC
TRBD1,TRBV28,TRBJ1-2,once,CASSYTGGANYGYTF,TGTGCCAGCAGTTATACAGGGGGCGCGAACTATGGCTACACCTTC
-,TRBV18,TRBJ2-7,-,CASSPTSSSYEQYF,TGTGCCAGCTCACCAACGTCGAGCTCCTACGAGCAGTACTTC
TRBD2,TRBV5-1,TRBJ2-7,-,CASSPGLAGGNFYEQYF,TGCGCCAGCAGCCCGGGACTAGCGGGAGGGAACTTCTACGAGCAGTACTTC
-,TRBV5-3,TRBJ1-5,few,CGGRRGRPYSNQPQHF,TGTGGGGGTAGGCGGGGGCGGCCATATAGCAATCAGCCCCAGCATTTT
TRBD1,TRBV10-3,TRBJ1-5,-,CAISDSGGAQPQHF,TGTGCCATCAGTGATTCAGGGGGCGCGCAGCCCCAGCATTTT
TRBD2,TRBV29-1,TRBJ2-7,-,CSVIPGLADLVSSYEQYF,TGCAGCGTCATCCCGGGACTAGCGGACTTAGTGAGCTCCTACGAGCAGTACTTC
TRBD1,TRBV5-1,TRBJ1-1,-,CASSPFTGTVNTEAFF,TGCGCCAGCAGCCCGTTTACCGGGACAGTGAACACTGAAGCTTTCTTT
-,TRBV27,TRBJ2-1,-,CATAPGSGAYNEQFF,TGTGCCACAGCGCCGGGTAGCGGAGCTTACAATGAGCAGTTCTTC
TRBD2,TRBV4-2,TRBJ2-7,-,CASSHPGTSVSYEQYF,TGTGCCAGCAGCCATCCGGGGACTAGCGTTTCCTACGAGCAGTACTTC
-,TRBV13,TRBJ1-4,once,CASSITGINEKLFF,TGTGCCAGCAGCATCACAGGGATCAATGAAAAACTGTTTTTT
-,TRBV19,TRBJ2-1,-,CASSIGWGSPYNEQFF,TGTGCCAGTAGTATAGGTTGGGGCTCCCCCTACAATGAGCAGTTCTTC
-,TRBV2,TRBJ2-7,-,CASSASAAVDSYEQYF,TGTGCCAGCAGTGCCTCTGCGGCAGTAGACTCCTACGAGCAGTACTTC
-,TRBV18,TRBJ1-2,-,CASSSRDNNYGYTF,TGTGCCAGCTCATCCCGGGACAACAACTATGGCTACACCTTC
-,TRBV2,TRBJ2-7,-,CASSVEEFSYEQYF,TGTGCCAGCAGTGTCGAGGAGTTCTCCTACGAGCAGTACTTC
TRBD1,TRBV9,TRBJ1-4,once,CASSTVGTGYAKLFF,TGTGCCAGCAGTACTGTCGGGACAGGGTACGCAAAACTGTTTTTT
-,TRBV19,TRBJ2-3,-,CASSHWGVEDTQYF,TGTGCCAGTAGCCACTGGGGGGTGGAAGATACGCAGTATTTT
-,TRBV7-2,TRBJ1-1,-,CASSLKGDTEAFF,TGTGCCAGCAGCTTAAAGGGGGATACTGAAGCTTTCTTT
-,TRBV20-1,TRBJ1-2,-,CSAPDSWGYTF,TGCAGTGCCCCGGACAGTTGGGGCTACACCTTC
-,TRBV13,TRBJ2-2,-,CASSLYPGELFF,TGTGCCAGCAGCTTATATCCCGGGGAGCTGTTTTTT
TRBD2,TRBV15,TRBJ2-1,-,CATSRDREGHRNEQFF,TGTGCCACCAGCAGAGATCGGGAGGGTCACCGCAATGAGCAGTTCTTC
-,TRBV6-4,TRBJ2-7,-,CASSGLHPYEQYF,TGTGCCAGCAGTGGACTACATCCCTACGAGCAGTACTTC
TRBD2,TRBV6-5,TRBJ2-5,-,CASSYSASGAQETQYF,TGTGCCAGCAGTTACTCGGCTAGCGGGGCCCAAGAGACCCAGTACTTC
TRBD2,TRBV4-3,TRBJ2-1,-,CASSRVAGARNEQFF,TGCGCCAGCAGCCGGGTAGCGGGAGCGAGGAATGAGCAGTTCTTC
-,TRBV4-1,TRBJ2-7,-,CASSQESLGGREQYF,TGCGCCAGCAGCCAAGAATCCTTAGGAGGGCGCGAGCAGTACTTC
-,TRBV7-2,TRBJ2-3,-,CASSLAPGAADTQYF,TGTGCCAGCAGCTTAGCCCCAGGGGCGGCAGATACGCAGTATTTT
TRBD1,TRBV30,TRBJ2-7,-,CAWSLGGIFYEQYF,TGTGCCTGGAGTTTAGGGGGCATATTCTACGAGCAGTACTTC
TRBD2,TRBV9,TRBJ2-4,-,CASSVGLAGGAQGNIQYF,TGTGCCAGCAGCGTAGGTCTAGCGGGAGGGGCCCAGGGAAACATTCAGTACTTC
TRBD1,TRBV7-8,TRBJ2-3,-,CASSPRRDSFADTQYF,TGTGCCAGCAGCCCCCGCCGGGACAGCTTCGCAGATACGCAGTATTTT
TRBD2,TRBV11-3,TRBJ2-1,-,CASSTLGTSGRGEQFF,TGTGCCAGCAGCACCCTGGGGACTAGCGGGAGAGGTGAGCAGTTCTTC
TRBD2,TRBV4-1,TRBJ2-7,few,CASSRLAGVTSYEQYF,TGCGCCAGCAGCCGACTAGCGGGAGTTACCTCCTACGAGCAGTACTTC
-,TRBV4-3,TRBJ2-1,-,CASSQEWGVFNEQFF,TGCGCCAGCAGCCAAGAATGGGGGGTCTTCAATGAGCAGTTCTTC
TRBD2,TRBV9,TRBJ2-2,-,CASSVVGGITGELFF,TGTGCCAGCAGCGTAGTGGGAGGGATTACCGGGGAGCTGTTTTTT
TRBD1,TRBV15,TRBJ2-5,-,CATSSRGQKQETQYF,TGTGCCACCAGCAGCCGGGGACAGAAACAAGAGACCCAGTACTTC
TRBD1,TRBV30,TRBJ1-2,-,CAWSLTTGGGYTF,TGTGCCTGGAGTCTCACGACAGGGGGAGGCTACACCTTC
TRBD1,TRBV28,TRBJ1-1,-,CASSRPGQGMNTEAFF,TGTGCCAGCAGTCGTCCGGGACAGGGGATGAACACTGAAGCTTTCTTT
TRBD1,TRBV28,TRBJ1-5,-,CASSFPQVPGTGSNQPQHF,TGTGCCAGCAGTTTTCCCCAGGTTCCAGGGACAGGGAGCAATCAGCCCCAGCATTTT
TRBD1,TRBV10-2,TRBJ2-5,once,CASSQGAIGTQYF,TGCGCCAGCAGTCAGGGGGCAATAGGGACCCAGTACTTC